The 5 T cell receptor beta chains below come from one sample, sequenced in a study of blood T cells in healthy people across ages. A second PCR, run for roughly 6 to 11 cycles, used a sample-barcoded 5' primer plus a J-beta primer mix. TCRdb called the 5' RACE reads again in MiXCR, with one record for every CDR3 protein. The sample shows about 1.4 million distinct CDR3 sequences, 55% to 75% of them seen only once. The source material was blood. The source of these receptors is a man younger than 35 in good health.

This sequence joins TRBV2 and TRBJ2-5; maybe TRBD2 (8 bases). The ends were cut back, 7 bases at V and 11 bases at J, with 26 bases in the middle. The CDR3 has 15 amino acids. From germline, CDR1 is SNHLY and CDR2 FYNNEI. The CDR3 is CASTPAGRGHNEQYF. The DNA for the CDR3 is TGTGCCAGCACGCCGGCCGGGAGGGGGCACAATGAGCAGTACTTC. The full variable domain, rest sourced from reference TRBV2 and TRBJ2-5, is EPEVTQTPSHQVTQMGQEVILRCVPISNHLYFYWYRQILGQKVEFLVSFYNNEISEKSEIFDDQFSVERPDGSNFTLKIRSTKLEDSAMYFCASTPAGRGHNEQYFGPGTRLLVL.

The CDR3 spells CSVAGTSRREQFF. CDR3 in DNA: TGCAGCGTCGCCGGGACTAGCAGGCGGGAGCAGTTCTTC. V is TRBV29-1 and J is TRBJ2-1; the match to TRBD2 covers 9 bases. The germline CDR1 and CDR2 sequences are SQVTM and ANQGSEA. This CDR3 is built from 13 residues. V was pared by 6 bases and J by 10 bases, with 10 bases of the junction left unmatched.

The chain joins TRBV27 to TRBJ2-7; 11 nucleotides line up with TRBD1. In germline, CDR1 is MNHEY, CDR2 SMNVEV (reference sequence). The CDR3 is 15 residues long. J lost 2 bases, V lost 4 bases, and 4 bases had no gene match. The DNA for the CDR3 is TGTGCCAGCAGTTGGGGACAGGGGGGTCCCTACGAGCAGTACTTC. Its translation is CASSWGQGGPYEQYF.

J is TRBJ2-6 and V is TRBV9; a weak D match, TRBD2 (6 bases). Trimming took 0 bases from V and 2 from J, leaving 6 bases between them. Germline V gene lookup returns CDR1 SGDLS and CDR2 YYNGEE. The CDR3 sequence is 15 residues long. CDR3 coding DNA: TGTGCCAGCAGCGTAGCGGGAGCTGGGGCCAACGTCCTGACTTTC. Its translation is CASSVAGAGANVLTF.

The chain has TRBV11-2 and TRBJ1-4; D unclear. The germline V gene encodes CDR1 SGHAT and CDR2 FQNNGV. Trimming took 4 bases from V and 10 from J, leaving 19 bases between them. CDR3 size: 15 residues. The CDR3 DNA reads as TGTGCCAGCAGCTCCCGATCCGCGGAGATTGGAAAACTGTTTTTT. Protein: CASSSRSAEIGKLFF.